Below, one T cell receptor (beta chain) is given with its context. Authors' data handling: By means of reference gene primer amplification, nucleated cell counts were estimated. TCRdb's copy holds only in-frame clones and misses some; the assay was immunoSEQ multiplex PCR. V and J calls and clone size follow that table, whereas D and trimming were derived from the DNA. The sample contains about 59,000 clones, about 73% of which appear only once. These data come from a study of blood T cell repertoires in COVID-19. Whole-study context: Spain, Italy and the United States supplied samples that represented acute and convalescent COVID-19. Sample material is recorded as cDNA or gDNA derived from T cells, B-cell-depleted T cells, or PBMCs.

Germline V CDR1 and CDR2: SGHNT, YYREEE (reference sequence). The CDR3 runs to 15 residues. The ends lost 4 bases at V and 2 bases at J; junction bases unmatched: 5. This chain connects TRBV5-4 to TRBJ2-2; 7 bases match TRBD1. The clonotype was recovered from a woman between 45 and 65 years old with active or convalescent COVID-19. The sample was peripheral blood. The CDR3: CASSPGTVNTGELFF. DNA of the CDR3: TGTGCCAGCAGCCCCGGGACAGTAAACACCGGGGAGCTGTTTTTT.